The 32 T cell receptor beta chains reported below all come from one sample, sequenced in a study of technical replicates of blood from several donors. The protocol was immunoSEQ multiplex PCR, while the TCRdb copy is restricted to in-frame clones and leaves out a portion. The sample carries about 97,000 clones, around 96% recorded once. Sequences were obtained from T cells isolated from PBMCs. These receptors came from a human donor in good health.

This clone appeared once. The rearrangement uses TRBV28 and TRBJ2-1; possible D gene TRBD1, 5 bases. This CDR3 contains 14 residues. The germline V and J ends were trimmed by 3 bases and 7 bases, with 13 bases remaining between them. The germline CDR1 and CDR2 sequences are MDHEN and SYDVKM. CDR3 amino acids: CASSFHGAANEQFF. CDR3 bases: TGTGCCAGCAGTTTTCATGGGGCGGCGAATGAGCAGTTCTTC.

The chain joins TRBV27 to TRBJ2-1; 10 nucleotides align to TRBD1. The CDR3 is 15 residues long. Trimming took 1 base from V and 5 from J; bases not matched to a gene: 2. Germline lookup yields CDR1 MNHEY and CDR2 SMNVEV (reference sequence). The CDR3 here is CASSLWDRGHNEQFF. The CDR3, as DNA: TGTGCCAGCAGTTTATGGGACAGGGGCCACAATGAGCAGTTCTTC.

This CDR3 is CASRPRYLGVTEAFF. DNA of the CDR3: TGTGCCAGCAGACCTCGGTACTTAGGGGTTACTGAAGCTTTCTTT. The rearrangement uses TRBV28 and TRBJ1-1, with D possibly TRBD1 on 5 matching bases. The CDR3 loop spans 15 amino acids. Germline values: CDR1 MDHEN, CDR2 SYDVKM. The ends were cut back, 6 bases at V and 5 bases at J, with 19 bases in the middle.

V gene TRBV4-2 combines with J gene TRBJ1-5; possible D gene TRBD1, 6 bases. V shed 0 bases and J shed 6 bases, with 12 bases lying between them. Germline values: CDR1 LGHNA, CDR2 YNFKEQ. This CDR3 contains 15 residues. The CDR3 DNA reads TGTGCCAGCAGCCAAGATACAGGGTACGCTCAGCCCCAGCATTTT. Translated, it gives CASSQDTGYAQPQHF.

V gene TRBV28 combines with J gene TRBJ2-7; 7 bases agree with TRBD1. CDR1 and CDR2 from the germline V gene are MDHEN and SYDVKM. V was pared by 4 bases and J by 5 bases, with 11 bases of the junction left unmatched. CDR3 length equals 15 residues. CDR3 DNA sequence: TGTGCCAGCAGTTCGAAGGGGGCCTTGTGGGACGAGCAGTACTTC. Residues: CASSSKGALWDEQYF.

V and J are TRBV2 and TRBJ2-4; 11 nucleotides align to TRBD1. The V segment lost 6 bases and the J segment 11 bases; nucleotides outside the gene matches: 15. This CDR3 has 16 residues. Per the germline V gene, CDR1 is SNHLY and CDR2 is FYNNEI. The CDR3 here is CASRLRDRGFQVVQYF. The CDR3 DNA follows: TGTGCCAGCAGACTCCGGGACAGGGGGTTCCAGGTCGTTCAGTACTTC.

J is TRBJ2-5 and V is TRBV7-6; D perhaps matches TRBD1 (6 bases). Germline V CDR1 and CDR2: SGHVS, FNYEAQ. The ends were cut back, 1 base at V and 4 bases at J, with 7 bases in the middle. The CDR3 has 13 amino acids. The DNA of the CDR3 is TGTGCCAGCAGCTTAGTACAGGGAGAGACCCAGTACTTC. Amino acids: CASSLVQGETQYF. Drawing the rest from reference TRBV7-6 and TRBJ2-5, the complete variable domain is GAGVSQSPRYKVTKRGQDVALRCDPISGHVSLYWYRQALGQGPEFLTYFNYEAQQDKSGLPNDRFSAERPEGSISTLTIQRTEQRDSAMYRCASSLVQGETQYFGPGTRLLVL.

The rearrangement links TRBV19 to TRBJ2-7, with 7 bases fitting TRBD2. V dropped 1 base and J dropped 0; count of bases not matched to a gene: 6. The germline CDR1 and CDR2 sequences are LNHDA and SQIVND (reference sequence). The CDR3 is 16 residues long. CDR3 DNA sequence: TGTGCCAGTAGTATAGGTCGGGAGGCGAGCTCCTACGAGCAGTACTTC. Its protein product is CASSIGREASSYEQYF.

The rearrangement links TRBV28 to TRBJ1-5, with a weak D call TRBD1 (5 bases). There are 14 residues in the CDR3. Germline V gives CDR1 MDHEN, CDR2 SYDVKM. V was cut by 2 bases and J by 7 bases, with 12 bases left in between. The CDR3 DNA is TGTGCCAGCAGTTTAATAACAGGAAGACAGCCCCAGCATTTT. It codes for CASSLITGRQPQHF.

The chain carries TRBV6-1 and TRBJ2-5; D is ambiguous. Germline assignment: CDR1 MNHNS and CDR2 SASEGT. The CDR3 covers 15 residues. Trimming cost V 8 bases and J 4 bases, with 20 bases left between them. Written as DNA, the CDR3 is TGTGCCAGCTCCCCCTCCTCGGGTGACCTAGAGACCCAGTACTTC. It specifies CASSPSSGDLETQYF.

This sequence joins TRBV23-1 and TRBJ1-5; TRBD1 agrees at 10 bases. TRBV23-1 falls under the ORF class, with uncertain function. After removal of 5 bases from V and 7 bases from J, the junction contained 14 bases not matched to a gene. This CDR3 is 17 amino acids long. CDR3 bases: TGCGCCAGCAGTTTCTGGACTCCGGGACAGGGGAACCAGCCCCAGCATTTT. Its protein is CASSFWTPGQGNQPQHF.

This CDR3 is CASSPSGTSTDTQYF. The CDR3 nucleotides read TGCGCCAGCTCCCCTTCCGGGACTAGCACAGATACGCAGTATTTT. V is TRBV5-1 and J is TRBJ2-3; TRBD2 might be the D (6 bases). Germline CDR1 reads SGHRS; CDR2 reads YFSETQ. Trimming removed 7 bases at V and 0 bases at J, with 15 bases between. This CDR3 spans 15 amino acids.

The V call is TRBV4-3, the J call TRBJ1-2; D is perhaps TRBD1 (6 bases). CDR1 is LGHNA and CDR2 is YSLEER in the germline V gene. V was trimmed by 1 base and J by 7 bases, leaving 19 bases between them. The CDR3 totals 16 residues. CDR3 amino acids: CASSQVGYRDNSGYTF. The CDR3 DNA reads as TGCGCCAGCAGCCAAGTAGGGTACCGGGACAATAGTGGCTACACCTTC.

This sequence joins TRBV9 and TRBJ2-1, with D possibly being TRBD1 (6 bases). Per the germline V gene, CDR1 is SGDLS and CDR2 is YYNGEE. V lost 3 bases and J 4 bases, leaving 23 bases between the germline ends. This CDR3 has 18 amino acids. CDR3 loop: CASSATGMDSPFYNEQFF. CDR3 nucleotide sequence: TGTGCCAGCAGCGCGACGGGGATGGACAGCCCTTTTTACAATGAGCAGTTCTTC. Combining the CDR3 with reference TRBV9 and TRBJ2-1 gives the whole variable domain DSGVTQTPKHLITATGQRVTLRCSPRSGDLSVYWYQQSLDQGLQFLIQYYNGEERAKGNILERFSAQQFPDLHSELNLSSLELGDSALYFCASSATGMDSPFYNEQFFGPGTRLTVL.

The rearrangement joins TRBV27 to TRBJ2-7, with 12 bases lining up with TRBD1. CDR1 MNHEY and CDR2 SMNVEV come from the germline V gene (reference sequence). V was clipped by 3 bases and J by 6 bases; unmatched bases: 6. The CDR3 sequence is 15 residues long. In nucleotides, the CDR3 is TGTGCCAGCAGTTTCGGGACAGGGGGCTTTGGCGAGCAGTACTTC. Its protein is CASSFGTGGFGEQYF.

The CDR3 loop reads CAISDPTSGQETQYF. The DNA for the CDR3 is TGTGCCATCAGTGATCCAACTAGCGGGCAAGAGACCCAGTACTTC. The J gene is TRBJ2-5, the V gene TRBV10-3, with 9 bases aligning to TRBD2. With V trimmed by 3 bases and J by 2 bases, 4 bases remained unmatched. This CDR3 has 15 residues. From germline, CDR1 is ENHRY and CDR2 SYGVKD.

The chain uses TRBV9 and TRBJ2-1; the match to TRBD2 covers 9 bases. The CDR3 consists of 17 residues. V trimming: 3 bases; J trimming: 1 base; junction bases outside the gene matches: 8. From germline, CDR1 is SGDLS and CDR2 YYNGEE. CDR3 residues: CASSGQREEGSYNEQFF. The CDR3 region has the DNA TGTGCCAGCAGCGGTCAGCGGGAGGAAGGGTCCTACAATGAGCAGTTCTTC.

The genes are TRBV30 and TRBJ2-7; the D gene is possibly TRBD1 (6 bases). The germline gives CDR1 GTSNPN, CDR2 SVGIG (reference sequence). V dropped 0 bases and J dropped 2 bases, with 14 bases sitting between them. CDR3 size: 15 residues. CDR3 protein: CAWSVGTLSAYEQYF. The CDR3 nucleotides read TGTGCCTGGAGTGTTGGGACACTAAGCGCCTACGAGCAGTACTTC.

The rearrangement links TRBV27 to TRBJ2-5; D gene uncertain. Germline V gene sequence: CDR1 MNHEY, CDR2 SMNVEV (reference sequence). The CDR3 is made up of 14 amino acids. V was cut by 3 bases and J by 1 base, with 9 bases left in between. The CDR3 loop reads CASSFTRFQETQYF. The CDR3 coding sequence is TGTGCCAGCAGTTTTACACGTTTCCAAGAGACCCAGTACTTC.

There are a few counts of this clone. V gene TRBV2 combines with J gene TRBJ1-5; 7 bases are shared with TRBD1. Losses at the gene ends were 6 bases for V and 7 bases for J; bases not matched to a gene: 6. The length of the CDR3 is 13 residues. CDR1 and CDR2 (germline): SNHLY, FYNNEI. For the CDR3, the DNA is TGTGCCAGCAGGAGGCAGGGGGAGCAGCCCCAGCATTTT. Protein: CASRRQGEQPQHF. Based on the CDR3 plus reference TRBV2 and TRBJ1-5, the full variable domain is EPEVTQTPSHQVTQMGQEVILRCVPISNHLYFYWYRQILGQKVEFLVSFYNNEISEKSEIFDDQFSVERPDGSNFTLKIRSTKLEDSAMYFCASRRQGEQPQHFGDGTRLSIL.

CDR3 DNA: TGCGCCAGCAGCACGAACGCAGGAACTGGGGCCAACGTCCTGACTTTC. Translated: CASSTNAGTGANVLTF. The chain carries TRBV5-1 and TRBJ2-6, with unresolved D. The length of the CDR3 is 16 residues. Per the germline V gene, CDR1 is SGHRS and CDR2 is YFSETQ. V was cut by 4 bases and J by 2 bases, with 13 bases left in between.

The chain recombines TRBV2 with TRBJ1-1, with D possibly TRBD1 on 6 matching bases. The germline CDR1 and CDR2 sequences are SNHLY and FYNNEI. There are 15 residues in the CDR3. Trimming cost V 1 base and J 4 bases, with 13 bases left between them. CDR3 protein: CASSEGPGVITEAFF. CDR3 nucleotides: TGTGCCAGCAGTGAAGGGCCAGGGGTGATCACTGAAGCTTTCTTT.

The DNA of the CDR3 is TGTGCCAGCAATCTTGCAACTAATGAAAAACTGTTTTTT. Translated: CASNLATNEKLFF. The chain uses TRBV28 and TRBJ1-4; no clear D. Trimming stripped 7 bases from V and 0 bases from J, with 6 bases between. The germline CDR1 and CDR2 sequences are MDHEN and SYDVKM. This CDR3 spans 13 amino acids. The whole variable domain, remainder taken from reference TRBV28 and TRBJ1-4, is DVKVTQSSRYLVKRTGEKVFLECVQDMDHENMFWYRQDPGLGLRLIYFSYDVKMKEKGDIPEGYSVSREKKERFSLILESASTNQTSMYLCASNLATNEKLFFGSGTQLSVL.

A single count supports this clone. The genes are TRBV19 and TRBJ2-4; 9 nucleotides line up with TRBD1. CDR1 is LNHDA, CDR2 SQIVND, per germline (reference sequence). J gave up 0 bases and V 3 bases, and 15 bases lay outside the gene matches. The CDR3 totals 20 residues. As DNA, the CDR3 is TGTGCCAGTAGTATTCTTCCGACTGGACAGGGGAGGCTAGCCAAAAACATTCAGTACTTC. Translation gives CASSILPTGQGRLAKNIQYF.

This clone has a single count. This rearrangement joins TRBV30 to TRBJ2-7; 7 bases match TRBD2. The CDR3 is 13 residues long. From germline, CDR1 is GTSNPN and CDR2 SVGIG (reference sequence). Trimming cost V 3 bases and J 6 bases; bases outside gene matches: 8. The CDR3 is CAWRGGSFGEQYF. The CDR3 bases are TGTGCCTGGAGGGGCGGGAGCTTTGGCGAGCAGTACTTC.

This chain links TRBV19 with TRBJ1-4; D not certain. Trimming pared 1 base from V and 3 bases from J, leaving 3 bases between. Germline assignment: CDR1 LNHDA and CDR2 SQIVND (reference sequence). CDR3 length: 13 residues. CDR3 amino acids: CASSIVANEKLFF. The CDR3 DNA reads TGTGCCAGTAGTATAGTCGCTAATGAAAAACTGTTTTTT.

V and J are TRBV6-6 and TRBJ2-1; TRBD2 matches at 8 bases. This CDR3 is 14 amino acids long. Germline assignment: CDR1 MNHNY and CDR2 SVGAGI (reference sequence). V dropped 4 bases and J dropped 6; count of bases not matched to a gene: 5. CDR3 nucleotide sequence: TGTGCCAGCAGTTTAGCGGGGTTGACCAATGAGCAGTTCTTC. Protein product: CASSLAGLTNEQFF.

Only one count was recorded for this clone. The chain joins TRBV18 to TRBJ1-2; 8 bases are a match to TRBD1. The CDR3 length is 14 residues. Germline CDR1 KGHSH, CDR2 LQKENI. V lost 3 bases, J lost 4 bases, and 4 bases stayed unmatched. CDR3 coding DNA: TGTGCCAGCTCACCGGACAGGGTCCGCTATGGCTACACCTTC. Amino acids: CASSPDRVRYGYTF.

The rearrangement links TRBV28 to TRBJ2-3; the match to TRBD2 covers 14 bases. The CDR3 is 18 residues long. Germline CDR1 MDHEN, CDR2 SYDVKM. The trim removed 6 bases at V and 5 bases at J, leaving 13 bases unmatched. The CDR3 sequence is CASSLLTGLAGAGDTQYF. Written as DNA, the CDR3 is TGTGCCAGCAGCTTACTGACGGGACTAGCGGGAGCAGGAGATACGCAGTATTTT. The complete variable domain, with remaining parts taken from reference TRBV28 and TRBJ2-3, reads DVKVTQSSRYLVKRTGEKVFLECVQDMDHENMFWYRQDPGLGLRLIYFSYDVKMKEKGDIPEGYSVSREKKERFSLILESASTNQTSMYLCASSLLTGLAGAGDTQYFGPGTRLTVL.

The CDR3 loop reads CASSFGEGALTGELFF. The CDR3, as DNA: TGCGCCAGCAGCTTCGGTGAGGGGGCCTTGACCGGGGAGCTGTTTTTT. This rearrangement joins TRBV5-1 to TRBJ2-2, with TRBD1 matching 7 bases. Per germline, CDR1 SGHRS and CDR2 YFSETQ. The CDR3 has 16 residues. Trimming removed 2 bases from V and 5 bases from J; junction bases left unmatched: 9.

J is TRBJ2-1 and V is TRBV2; possible D gene TRBD2, 5 bases. The V gene's germline CDR1 is SNHLY and CDR2 FYNNEI. V lost 4 bases and J 7 bases, leaving 8 bases between the germline ends. The CDR3 totals 12 residues. CDR3 sequence: CASSGLANEQFF. The CDR3, as DNA: TGTGCCAGCAGTGGGCTAGCAAATGAGCAGTTCTTC.

This chain joins TRBV13 and TRBJ2-7; no clear D. The CDR3 has 15 amino acids. The germline V gene has CDR1 PRHDT and CDR2 FYEKMQ (reference sequence). V was pared by 5 bases and J by 0 bases, with 14 bases between. CDR3 in DNA: TGTGCCAGCAGCCCGGGTCTGGGTAGCTCCTACGAGCAGTACTTC. Translated, it gives CASSPGLGSSYEQYF.